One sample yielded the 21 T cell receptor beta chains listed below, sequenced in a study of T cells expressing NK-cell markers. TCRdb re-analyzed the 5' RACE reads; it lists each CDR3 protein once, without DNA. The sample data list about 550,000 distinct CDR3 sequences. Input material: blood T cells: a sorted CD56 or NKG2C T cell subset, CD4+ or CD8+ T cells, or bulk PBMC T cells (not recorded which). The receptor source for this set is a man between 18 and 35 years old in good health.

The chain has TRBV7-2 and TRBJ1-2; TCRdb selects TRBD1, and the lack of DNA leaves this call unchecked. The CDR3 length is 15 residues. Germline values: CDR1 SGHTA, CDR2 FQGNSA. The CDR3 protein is CATRGGRGRGYGYTF.

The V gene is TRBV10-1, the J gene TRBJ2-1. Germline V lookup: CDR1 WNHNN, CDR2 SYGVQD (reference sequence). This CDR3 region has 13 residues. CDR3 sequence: CASRDSGSNEQFF.

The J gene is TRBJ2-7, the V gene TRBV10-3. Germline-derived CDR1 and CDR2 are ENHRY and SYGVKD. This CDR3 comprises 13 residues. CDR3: CAVRPSDSYEQYF.

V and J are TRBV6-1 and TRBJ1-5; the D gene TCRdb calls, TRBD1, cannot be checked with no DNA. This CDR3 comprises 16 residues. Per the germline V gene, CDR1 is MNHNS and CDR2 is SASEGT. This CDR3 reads CAGSLGTGYSNQPQHF.

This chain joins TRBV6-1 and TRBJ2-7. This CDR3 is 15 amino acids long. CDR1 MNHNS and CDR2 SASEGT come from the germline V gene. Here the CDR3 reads CASSPHGTKPYEQYF.

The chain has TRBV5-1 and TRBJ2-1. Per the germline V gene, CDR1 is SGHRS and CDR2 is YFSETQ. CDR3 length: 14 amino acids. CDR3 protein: CASSLGLANNEQFF.

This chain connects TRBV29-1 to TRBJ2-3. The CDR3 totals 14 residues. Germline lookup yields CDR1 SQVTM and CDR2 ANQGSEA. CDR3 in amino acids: CSVGLLPTPDTQYF.

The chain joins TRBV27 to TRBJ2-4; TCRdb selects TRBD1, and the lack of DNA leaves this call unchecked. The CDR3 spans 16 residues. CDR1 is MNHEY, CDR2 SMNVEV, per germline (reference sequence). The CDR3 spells CASSPYDRGRVDIQYF.

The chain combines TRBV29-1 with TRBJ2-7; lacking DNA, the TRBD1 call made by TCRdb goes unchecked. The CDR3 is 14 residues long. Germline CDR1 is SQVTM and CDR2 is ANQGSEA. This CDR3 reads CSVLLSGASYEQYF.

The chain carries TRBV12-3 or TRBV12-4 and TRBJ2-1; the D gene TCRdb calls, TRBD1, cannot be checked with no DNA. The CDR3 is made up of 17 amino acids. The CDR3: CASSLGWGGESYNEQFF.

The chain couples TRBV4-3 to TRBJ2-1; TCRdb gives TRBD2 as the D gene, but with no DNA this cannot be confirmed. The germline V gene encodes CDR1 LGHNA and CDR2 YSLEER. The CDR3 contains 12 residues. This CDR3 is CASKAGGGEQFF.

The chain's CDR3 is CSVEGGQGSYEQYF. The chain uses TRBV29-1 and TRBJ2-7; TCRdb gives TRBD1 as the D gene, but with no DNA this cannot be confirmed. Per the germline V gene, CDR1 is SQVTM and CDR2 is ANQGSEA. This CDR3 spans 14 amino acids.

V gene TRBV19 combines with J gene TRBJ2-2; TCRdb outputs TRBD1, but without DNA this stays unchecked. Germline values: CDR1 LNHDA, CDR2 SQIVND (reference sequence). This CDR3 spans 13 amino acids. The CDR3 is CATLQGRTGELFF.

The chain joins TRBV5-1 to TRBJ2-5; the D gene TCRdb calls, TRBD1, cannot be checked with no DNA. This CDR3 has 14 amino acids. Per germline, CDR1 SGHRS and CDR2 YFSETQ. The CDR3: CASQIQGGRETQYF.

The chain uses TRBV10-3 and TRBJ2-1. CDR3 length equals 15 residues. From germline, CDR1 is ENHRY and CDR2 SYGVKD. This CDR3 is CAISEVASRSNEQFF.

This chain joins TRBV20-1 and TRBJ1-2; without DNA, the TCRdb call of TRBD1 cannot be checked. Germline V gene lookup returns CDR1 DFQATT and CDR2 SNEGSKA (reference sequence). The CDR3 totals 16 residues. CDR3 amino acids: CSARAAGTGYLRGYTF.

The CDR3 loop reads CASSPGQGASSGANVLTF. The chain joins TRBV12-3 or TRBV12-4 to TRBJ2-6; there is no DNA to check the TCRdb D call of TRBD1. The CDR3 is 18 residues long.

The chain's CDR3 is CASSLGGQGAKGYTF. V and J are TRBV12-3 or TRBV12-4 and TRBJ1-2; the TCRdb call, TRBD1, lacks DNA for checking. The CDR3 has 15 amino acids.

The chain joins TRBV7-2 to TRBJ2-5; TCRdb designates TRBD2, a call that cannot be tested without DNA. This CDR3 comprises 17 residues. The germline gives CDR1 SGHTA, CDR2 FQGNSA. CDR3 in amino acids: CASSLALRAGGGETQYF.

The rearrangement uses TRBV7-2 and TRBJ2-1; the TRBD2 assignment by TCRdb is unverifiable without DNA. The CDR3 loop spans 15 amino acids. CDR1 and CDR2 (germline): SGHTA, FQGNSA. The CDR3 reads CASSRLGGRVDEQFF.

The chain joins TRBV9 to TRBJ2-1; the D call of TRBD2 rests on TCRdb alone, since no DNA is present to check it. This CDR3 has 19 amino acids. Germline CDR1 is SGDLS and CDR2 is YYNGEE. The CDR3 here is CASSVGGGRAREGQNEQFF. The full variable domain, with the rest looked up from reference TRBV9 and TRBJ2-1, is DSGVTQTPKHLITATGQRVTLRCSPRSGDLSVYWYQQSLDQGLQFLIQYYNGEERAKGNILERFSAQQFPDLHSELNLSSLELGDSALYFCASSVGGGRAREGQNEQFFGPGTRLTVL.